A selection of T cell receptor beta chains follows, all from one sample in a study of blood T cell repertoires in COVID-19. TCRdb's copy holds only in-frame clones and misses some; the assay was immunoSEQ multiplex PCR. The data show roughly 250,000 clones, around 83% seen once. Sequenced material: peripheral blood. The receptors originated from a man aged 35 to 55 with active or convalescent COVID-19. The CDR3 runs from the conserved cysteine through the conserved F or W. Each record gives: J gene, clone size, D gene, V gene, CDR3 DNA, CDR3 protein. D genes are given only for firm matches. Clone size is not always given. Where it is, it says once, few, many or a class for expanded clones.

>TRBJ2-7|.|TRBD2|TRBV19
TGTGCCAGTAGCCTGACTAGCGGGAACCCCTACGAGCAGTACTTC
CASSLTSGNPYEQYF
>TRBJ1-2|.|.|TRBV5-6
TGTGCCAGCAGCTTGAAACAGAGAAACTATGGCTACACCTTC
CASSLKQRNYGYTF
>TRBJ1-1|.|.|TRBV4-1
TGCGCCAGCAGCCAAGATCCCTACTTGTGGGTGGAGAGAGGTAGGCGGAACACTGAAGCTTTCTTT
CASSQDPYLWVERGRRNTEAFF
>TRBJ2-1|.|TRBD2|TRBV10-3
TGTGCCATCAGTGAGTCGACTCGACTAGCGGGAGTTTACAATGAGCAGTTCTTC
CAISESTRLAGVYNEQFF
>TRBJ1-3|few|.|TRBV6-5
TGTGCCAGCAGTTCCAGTATGACAGTCTCTGGAAACACCATATATTTT
CASSSSMTVSGNTIYF
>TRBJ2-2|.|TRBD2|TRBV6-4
TGTGCCAGCAGAGTTTGGAACGGGGGGAGGAACACCGGGGAGCTGTTTTTT
CASRVWNGGRNTGELFF
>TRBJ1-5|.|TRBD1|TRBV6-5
TGTGCCGTACGGACAGGGAACAATCAGCCCCAGCATTTT
CAVRTGNNQPQHF
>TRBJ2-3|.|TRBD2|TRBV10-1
TGCGCCAGCAGTGAGGGACTAGCGGGAGCAGATACGCAGTATTTT
CASSEGLAGADTQYF
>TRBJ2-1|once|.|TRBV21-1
TGTGCCAGCAGTTCCCCGGGACTAGCGGGAGGATACAATGAGCAGTTCTTC
CASSSPGLAGGYNEQFF
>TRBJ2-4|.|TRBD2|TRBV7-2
TGTGCCAGCAGCTTGGGTCTAGCGGAACCTGGCCTAGCCAAAAACATTCAGTACTTC
CASSLGLAEPGLAKNIQYF
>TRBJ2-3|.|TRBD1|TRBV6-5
TGTGCCAGCAGTCGGACAGGGGTCGGCGCAGATACGCAGTATTTT
CASSRTGVGADTQYF
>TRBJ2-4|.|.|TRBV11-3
TGTGCCAGCAGCTTAGCCAGGGCGGCCAAAAACATTCAGTACTTC
CASSLARAAKNIQYF
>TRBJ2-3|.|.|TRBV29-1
TGCAGCGTGAGGAGCACAGATACGCAGTATTTT
CSVRSTDTQYF
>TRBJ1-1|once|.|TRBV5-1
TGCGCCAGCAGCCTGACAGGGAACACTGAAGCTTTCTTT
CASSLTGNTEAFF
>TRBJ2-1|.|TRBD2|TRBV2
TGTGCCAGCAGTCCCTTGGTGGGAGGGGCCTACAATGAGCAGTTCTTC
CASSPLVGGAYNEQFF
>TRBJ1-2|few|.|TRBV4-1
TGCGCCAGCAGCCCACAATTGGGGGGGACTAACTATGGCTACACCTTC
CASSPQLGGTNYGYTF
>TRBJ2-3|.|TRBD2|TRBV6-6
TGTGCCAGCAGGGTAGCGGGGCCCTTAGGAGATACGCAGTATTTT
CASRVAGPLGDTQYF
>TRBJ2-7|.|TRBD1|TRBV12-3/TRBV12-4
TGTGCCAGCAGCCGGGACAGGGCACTCGAGCAGTACTTC
CASSRDRALEQYF
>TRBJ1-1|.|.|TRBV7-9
TGTGCCAGCAGTTTAGGAGCGAACACTGAAGCTTTCTTT
CASSLGANTEAFF
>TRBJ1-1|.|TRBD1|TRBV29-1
TGCAGCGTAGCCGGACAGGTCAACACTGAAGCTTTCTTT
CSVAGQVNTEAFF
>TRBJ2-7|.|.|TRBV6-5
TGTGCCAGCAGTTACCCCGGGGCCTACGAGCAGTACTTC
CASSYPGAYEQYF
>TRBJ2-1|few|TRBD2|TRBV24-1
TGTGCCACCAGTGAGGTGGGGGGGTACAATGAGCAGTTCTTC
CATSEVGGYNEQFF
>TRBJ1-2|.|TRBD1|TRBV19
TGTGCCAGTAAAGGGACAGGGGGCAACTATGGCTACACCTTC
CASKGTGGNYGYTF
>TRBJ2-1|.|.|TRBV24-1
TGTGCCACCAGTGACCCGGAGCTAAGCAATGAGCAGTTCTTC
CATSDPELSNEQFF
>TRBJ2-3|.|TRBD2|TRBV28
TGTGCCAGCAGCCTGAGCGGGAGGATTGATACGCAGTATTTT
CASSLSGRIDTQYF
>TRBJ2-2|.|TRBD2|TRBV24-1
TGTGCCACCAGTGATCCCCTAGCGGGGGGGCTGAGCACCGGGGAGCTGTTTTTT
CATSDPLAGGLSTGELFF
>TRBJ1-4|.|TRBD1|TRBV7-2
TGTGCCAGCAGCGGACGGACAGGGGGTAATGAAAAACTGTTTTTT
CASSGRTGGNEKLFF
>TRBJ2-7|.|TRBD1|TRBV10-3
TGTGCCATGTCGACTGCGGACAGGGGTAACGAGCAGTACTTC
CAMSTADRGNEQYF
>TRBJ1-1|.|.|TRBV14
TGTGCCAGCAGCCAAGGTGTGGACAGATGGGACACTGAAGCTTTCTTT
CASSQGVDRWDTEAFF
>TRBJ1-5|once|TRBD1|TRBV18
TGTGCCAGCTCACCACCAGGGACAGGGTCTCAGCCCCAGCATTTT
CASSPPGTGSQPQHF
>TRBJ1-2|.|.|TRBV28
TGTGCCAGCAGTTTAGGGGGGTGGGGCTACACCTTC
CASSLGGWGYTF
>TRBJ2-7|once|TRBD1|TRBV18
TGTGCCAGCTCCCCCGGGACAGGATCCTACGAGCAGTACTTC
CASSPGTGSYEQYF
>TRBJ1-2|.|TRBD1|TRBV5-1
TGCGCCAGCAGCTTGGGGCAGGGGGCAGGCTATGGCTACACCTTC
CASSLGQGAGYGYTF
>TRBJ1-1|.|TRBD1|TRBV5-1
TGCGCCAGCAGGGGACAGGGAAAGACTGAAGCTTTCTTT
CASRGQGKTEAFF
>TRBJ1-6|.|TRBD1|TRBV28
TGTGCCAGCAGTTCCGGACAGGGTAGGGATTCACCCCTCCACTTT
CASSSGQGRDSPLHF
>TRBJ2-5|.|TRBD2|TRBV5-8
TGTGCCAGCAGCTTTCTCCGGGGGGGAATAGAGACCCAGTACTTC
CASSFLRGGIETQYF
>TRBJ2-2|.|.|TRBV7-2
TGTGCCAGCAGTATCGCGGGGCTGGAGCTGTTTTTT
CASSIAGLELFF
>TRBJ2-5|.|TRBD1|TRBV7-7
TGTGCTAGCAGCCGCGACAGGGTTCAAGAGACCCAGTACTTC
CASSRDRVQETQYF
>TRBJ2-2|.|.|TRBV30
TGTGCCTGGAATCGAGCTACCGGGGAGCTGTTTTTT
CAWNRATGELFF
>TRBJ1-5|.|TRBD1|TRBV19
TGTGCCAGTACCCGGGGGACAGGGGGATTACTCAGCAATCAGCCCCAGCATTTT
CASTRGTGGLLSNQPQHF
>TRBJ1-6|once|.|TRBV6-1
TGTGCCAGCAGTGAAGCGGAGGGTTCACCCCTCCACTTT
CASSEAEGSPLHF
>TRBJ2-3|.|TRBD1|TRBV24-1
TGTGCCACCAGTGACCGGGACAGTGACCGTGATACGCAGTATTTT
CATSDRDSDRDTQYF
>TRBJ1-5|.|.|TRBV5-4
TGTGCCAGCAGCCCTGAGTTAAGCAATCAGCCCCAGCATTTT
CASSPELSNQPQHF
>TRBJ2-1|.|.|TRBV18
TGTGCCAGCTCACCACCACAGGGTAAATATGAGCAGTTCTTC
CASSPPQGKYEQFF
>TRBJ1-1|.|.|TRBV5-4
TGTGCCAGCAGCTTCAGGGTCTGTGAAGCTTTCTTT
CASSFRVCEAFF
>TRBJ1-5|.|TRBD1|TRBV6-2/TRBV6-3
TGTGCCAGCAGCACAGGGGGCTATAGCAATCAGCCCCAGCATTTT
CASSTGGYSNQPQHF
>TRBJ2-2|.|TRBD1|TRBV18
TGTGCCAGCTCACCTTACTCCCCCGGGACAGCGAACACCGGGGAGCTGTTTTTT
CASSPYSPGTANTGELFF
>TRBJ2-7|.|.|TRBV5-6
TGTGCCAGCAGCTCTCTAGCCTACGAGCAGTACTTC
CASSSLAYEQYF
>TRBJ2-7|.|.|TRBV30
TGTGCCTGGAGTCGAGGGTTTTACGTATCGTACGAGCAGTACTTC
CAWSRGFYVSYEQYF
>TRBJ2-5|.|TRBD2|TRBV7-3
TGTGCCAGCAGCGCACGCCCCGCGGGAGGACGGGAGACCCAGTACTTC
CASSARPAGGRETQYF
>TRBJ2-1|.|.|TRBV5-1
TGCGCCAGCACTGCGGGTACTGGGTTGGACAATGAGCAGTTCTTC
CASTAGTGLDNEQFF
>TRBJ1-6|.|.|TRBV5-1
TGCGCCAGCAGCTGGTCGGGACGGGGGATTGTGGGGTCACCCCTCCACTTT
CASSWSGRGIVGSPLHF
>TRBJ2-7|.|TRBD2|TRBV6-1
TGTGCCAGCAGTGAAGTGGGCGGGAGAGGCGACGAGCAGTACTTC
CASSEVGGRGDEQYF
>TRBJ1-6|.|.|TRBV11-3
TGTGCCAGCAGCCCTGCACGCGACTCCTATAATTCACCCCTCCACTTT
CASSPARDSYNSPLHF
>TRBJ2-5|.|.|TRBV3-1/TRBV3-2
TGTGCCAGCAGCGGACTCCAAGAGACCCAGTACTTC
CASSGLQETQYF
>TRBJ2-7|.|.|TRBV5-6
TGTGCCAGCAGCCCAAATGCAGGGTCCGAGCAGTACTTC
CASSPNAGSEQYF
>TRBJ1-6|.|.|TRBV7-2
TGTGCCAGCAGCTGGCGGGGGATAGATTCACCCCTCCACTTT
CASSWRGIDSPLHF
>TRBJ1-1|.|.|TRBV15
TGTGCCACCCACTTACGGGGGGGGACTGAAGCTTTCTTT
CATHLRGGTEAFF
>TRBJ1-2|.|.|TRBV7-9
TGTGCCAGCAGCTTAGCGGGGGCAGCGCCAGGTACCTTC
CASSLAGAAPGTF
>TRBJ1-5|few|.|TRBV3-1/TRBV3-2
TGTGCCAGCAGCCAGGCGGGAGGGGCACTCTATAGCAATCAGCCCCAGCATTTT
CASSQAGGALYSNQPQHF